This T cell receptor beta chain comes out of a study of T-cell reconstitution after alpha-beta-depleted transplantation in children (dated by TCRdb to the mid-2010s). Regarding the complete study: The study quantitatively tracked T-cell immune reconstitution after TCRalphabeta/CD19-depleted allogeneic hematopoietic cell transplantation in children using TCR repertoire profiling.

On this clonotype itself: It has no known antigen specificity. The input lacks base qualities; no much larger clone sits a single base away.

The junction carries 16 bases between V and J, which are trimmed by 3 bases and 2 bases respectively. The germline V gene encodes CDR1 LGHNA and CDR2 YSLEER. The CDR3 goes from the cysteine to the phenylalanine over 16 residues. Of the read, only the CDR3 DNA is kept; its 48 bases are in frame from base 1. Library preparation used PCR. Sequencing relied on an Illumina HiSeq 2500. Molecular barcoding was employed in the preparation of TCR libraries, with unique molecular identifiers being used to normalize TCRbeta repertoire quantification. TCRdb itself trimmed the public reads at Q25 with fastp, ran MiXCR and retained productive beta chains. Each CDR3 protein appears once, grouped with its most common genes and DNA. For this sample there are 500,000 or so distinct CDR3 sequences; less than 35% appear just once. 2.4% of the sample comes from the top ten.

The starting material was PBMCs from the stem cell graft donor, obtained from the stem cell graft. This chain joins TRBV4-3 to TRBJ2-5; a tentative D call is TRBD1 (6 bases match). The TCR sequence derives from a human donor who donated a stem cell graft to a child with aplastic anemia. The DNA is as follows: TGCGCCAGCAGCCAGGATTTTTGGACAGCACAAGAGACCCAGTACTTC. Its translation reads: CASSQDFWTAQETQYF.